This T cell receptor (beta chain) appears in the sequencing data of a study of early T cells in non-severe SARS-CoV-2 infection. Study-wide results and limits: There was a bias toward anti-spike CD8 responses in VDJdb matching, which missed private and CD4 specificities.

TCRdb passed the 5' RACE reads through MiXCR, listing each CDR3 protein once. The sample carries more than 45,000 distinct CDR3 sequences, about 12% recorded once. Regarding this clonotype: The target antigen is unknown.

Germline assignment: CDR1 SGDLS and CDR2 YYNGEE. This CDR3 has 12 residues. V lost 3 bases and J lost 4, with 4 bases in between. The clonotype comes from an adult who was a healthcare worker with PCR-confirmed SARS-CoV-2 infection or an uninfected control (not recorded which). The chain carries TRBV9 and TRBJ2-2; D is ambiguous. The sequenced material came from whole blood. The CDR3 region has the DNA TGTGCCAGCAGCGATCGCACCGGGGAGCTGTTTTTT. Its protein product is CASSDRTGELFF. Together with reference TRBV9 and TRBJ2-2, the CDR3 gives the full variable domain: DSGVTQTPKHLITATGQRVTLRCSPRSGDLSVYWYQQSLDQGLQFLIQYYNGEERAKGNILERFSAQQFPDLHSELNLSSLELGDSALYFCASSDRTGELFFGEGSRLTVL.